Here is one T cell receptor beta chain with its context. Its antigen is unknown. Looked up from germline, CDR1 is SGHRS and CDR2 is YFSETQ. The V end lost 4 bases, the J end lost 1 base, and 15 bases lay between the germline ends. This CDR3 comprises 15 residues. In the authors' methods: Pooled conventional T cells gave about 11x10^4 patient and approximately 1.3x10^5 donor TCRbeta sequences. TCRdb's table, derived via immunoSEQ multiplex PCR, lists solely in-frame clones and lacks some. That table supplies the V and J calls and clone size; D and trimming were determined from the DNA. The table shows fewer than 25,000 clones, with about 96% occurring only once. The data belong to a study of B cell selection in AIRE deficiency. Overall study findings and caveats: Roughly 31% of healthy-shared Treg sequences were found among patient Tconv cells.

Conventional CD4 T cells were sorted as CD4+CD127+ cells. This clonotype originated in a human donor in good health. This chain connects TRBV5-1 to TRBJ2-7; the D call may be TRBD1 or TRBD2 (5 bases each). The specimen sequenced was CD4+CD127+ conventional T cells sorted from PBMCs. CDR3 in amino acids: CASSRARDGSYEQYF. CDR3 DNA: TGCGCCAGCAGCCGCGCCCGGGACGGATCCTACGAGCAGTACTTC.